The 15 T cell receptor beta chains presented below share a single source sample, sequenced in a study of T cells of healthy individuals. Via MiXCR, TCRdb re-called the 5' RACE reads, giving one row per CDR3 protein. Counted here are more than 60,000 distinct CDR3 sequences, about 17% occurring once; the ten biggest clones make up less than 6%. All receptors come from a human donor in good health.

The rearrangement links TRBV12-3 or TRBV12-4 to TRBJ2-1, with D possibly TRBD2 on 6 matching bases. V was clipped by 6 bases and J by 9 bases, with 21 bases between them. The length of the CDR3 is 15 residues. The CDR3, as DNA: TGTGCCAGCAGGAGCGAGGCGGGAAAGTACGGTGAGCAGTTCTTC. It is translated as CASRSEAGKYGEQFF.

A remark on this clonotype: This could be a read error, since a much larger clone is one nucleotide away. The chain is built from TRBV24-1 and TRBJ2-1; tentative D call: TRBD1 (7 bases). Germline CDR1 reads KGHDR; CDR2 reads SFDVKD. The CDR3 sequence is 16 residues long. Between the trimmed V and J ends, which lost 5 bases and 1 base, there was a span of 14 bases. This CDR3 is CATSAQGGPSYNEQFF. CDR3 nucleotides: TGTGCCACCAGTGCCCAGGGGGGCCCTTCCTACAATGAGCAGTTCTTC.

This clonotype has more than one count but fewer than ten. The rearrangement uses TRBV3-1 and TRBJ1-2, with TRBD1 as a possible D gene (6 bases). Germline loops: CDR1 LGHDT, CDR2 YNNKEL (reference sequence). The CDR3 contains 13 residues. Trimming shortened V by 6 bases and J by 4 bases, and 12 bases separated the two germline ends. The CDR3 coding sequence is TGTGCCAGCAGTCGGACAGCTCTCTATGGCTACACCTTC. Encoded protein: CASSRTALYGYTF.

In its sample, this clonotype ranks as medium-sized (0.01 to 0.1%). The chain links TRBV6-4 to TRBJ2-3, with 11 bases matching TRBD2. The CDR3 length is 15 residues. Trimming cost V 3 bases and J 1 base; bases outside gene matches: 0. Looked up from germline, CDR1 is MRHNA and CDR2 is SNTAGT. The CDR3 bases are TGTGCCAGCAGTGAGACTAGCGGGGGCACAGATACGCAGTATTTT. Protein product: CASSETSGGTDTQYF.

This clonotype was seen repeatedly, ten times or more. The chain carries TRBV9 and TRBJ2-1, with TRBD2 matching over 9 bases. The germline V gene encodes CDR1 SGDLS and CDR2 YYNGEE. The V segment lost 4 bases and the J segment 4 bases; nucleotides outside the gene matches: 6. This CDR3 contains 15 residues. CDR3 loop: CASSFSGGPYNEQFF. CDR3 bases: TGTGCCAGCAGCTTCAGCGGGGGGCCTTACAATGAGCAGTTCTTC. The whole variable domain, filled in from reference TRBV9 and TRBJ2-1, reads DSGVTQTPKHLITATGQRVTLRCSPRSGDLSVYWYQQSLDQGLQFLIQYYNGEERAKGNILERFSAQQFPDLHSELNLSSLELGDSALYFCASSFSGGPYNEQFFGPGTRLTVL.

This clonotype was recorded many times. The chain has TRBV5-5 and TRBJ1-4; no clear D gene. V lost 4 bases and J 8 bases, leaving 21 bases between the germline ends. This CDR3 is built from 16 residues. Germline loops: CDR1 SGHKS, CDR2 YYEKEE (reference sequence). The CDR3 here is CASSRELDTLAEKLFF. DNA of the CDR3: TGTGCCAGCAGCCGGGAACTCGACACCCTGGCGGAAAAACTGTTTTTT.

This clonotype was seen only a few times. V and J are TRBV12-5 and TRBJ1-1, with D possibly being TRBD1 (5 bases). The CDR3 contains 13 residues. Germline lookup yields CDR1 LGHNT and CDR2 FRNRAP. V was clipped by 6 bases and J by 1 base, with 9 bases between them. CDR3 residues: CASGRGGNTEAFF. The CDR3 nucleotides are TGTGCTAGTGGGCGGGGGGGGAACACTGAAGCTTTCTTT. The full variable domain, with the rest looked up from reference TRBV12-5 and TRBJ1-1, is DARVTQTPRHKVTEMGQEVTMRCQPILGHNTVFWYRQTMMQGLELLAYFRNRAPLDDSGMPKDRFSAEMPDATLATLKIQPSEPRDSAVYFCASGRGGNTEAFFGQGTRLTVV.

This clonotype was detected ten times or more. The chain recombines TRBV6-1 with TRBJ1-2; D call uncertain. The CDR3 totals 15 residues. V lost 4 bases, J lost 3 bases, and 15 bases lay in between. Germline loops: CDR1 MNHNS, CDR2 SASEGT. CDR3 nucleotides: TGTGCCAGCAGTGTTGGCATTCTGAGGGACTATGGCTACACCTTC. Its protein is CASSVGILRDYGYTF.

Comment on this clonotype: A much larger clone differs by one base, so this may be a read error. The chain links TRBV20-1 to TRBJ1-4; TRBD1 might be the D (6 bases). The V and J ends lost 1 base and 6 bases respectively, with 9 bases between them. The CDR3 sequence is 13 residues long. Germline CDR1 reads DFQATT; CDR2 reads SNEGSKA (reference sequence). The CDR3 DNA follows: TGCAGTGCTAGAGGGGGGGCGGATGAAAAACTGTTTTTT. Translating it yields CSARGGADEKLFF.

This clonotype was detected many times. This chain links TRBV2 with TRBJ2-7; D is perhaps TRBD2 (5 bases). CDR3 size: 14 residues. V was pared by 3 bases and J by 4 bases, with 13 bases between. Germline V lookup: CDR1 SNHLY, CDR2 FYNNEI. CDR3 nucleotides: TGTGCCAGCAGTGATGTGACTACACCTTACGAGCAGTACTTC. Protein sequence: CASSDVTTPYEQYF.

The chain links TRBV19 to TRBJ2-5; 9 bases match TRBD2. Germline V gene lookup returns CDR1 LNHDA and CDR2 SQIVND (reference sequence). V shed 10 bases, J shed 4 bases, and the junction held 13 bases outside the gene matches. The CDR3 has 15 residues. The CDR3 sequence is CATTSRGGAAETQYF. The CDR3 DNA reads TGTGCCACTACTTCTCGCGGGGGGGCCGCAGAGACCCAGTACTTC.

In this sample, this clonotype turned up a few times. J is TRBJ2-7 and V is TRBV10-3; unclear D gene. There are 13 residues in the CDR3. V was trimmed by 0 bases and J by 0 bases, leaving 3 bases between them. The germline gives CDR1 ENHRY, CDR2 SYGVKD. For the CDR3, the DNA is TGTGCCATCAGTGAGTCACACTCCTACGAGCAGTACTTC. Translation: CAISESHSYEQYF.

This clonotype has only a few counts. V usage is TRBV7-2 and J usage is TRBJ1-1, with no clear D. The CDR3 covers 13 residues. With 1 base removed from V and 4 bases from J, the gap between germline ends came to 7 bases. CDR1 is SGHTA, CDR2 FQGNSA, per germline. The CDR3 reads CASSLEEVTEAFF. The CDR3 DNA is TGTGCCAGCAGCTTAGAGGAGGTCACTGAAGCTTTCTTT.

There are a few counts of this clonotype. The J gene is TRBJ1-4, the V gene TRBV7-9; the D is unclear. This CDR3 comprises 18 residues. The germline gives CDR1 SEHNR, CDR2 FQNEAQ (reference sequence). Trimming cost V 2 bases and J 0 bases, with 16 bases left between them. CDR3 nucleotides: TGTGCCAGCAGCTTATGGCCCCCTTTTCTTGCAACTAATGAAAAACTGTTTTTT. It yields the protein CASSLWPPFLATNEKLFF.

This clonotype was seen repeatedly, ten times or more. The genes are TRBV20-1 and TRBJ1-5, with a weak D call TRBD1 (5 bases). Trimming took off 3 bases at V and 4 bases at J, with 16 bases between the two ends. This CDR3 region has 15 residues. The germline CDR1 and CDR2 sequences are DFQATT and SNEGSKA (reference sequence). The CDR3 loop is CSARADSGANQPQHF. The CDR3 coding sequence is TGCAGTGCTAGGGCGGACTCCGGGGCTAATCAGCCCCAGCATTTT.